One and the same sample provided the 6 T cell receptor beta chains below, sequenced in a study of T cells in localized non-small cell lung cancer. Sequencing used immunoSEQ multiplex PCR; TCRdb keeps in-frame clones, though not all of them. The repertoire consists of tens of thousands of clones, with approximately 85% occurring once and the leading ten covering roughly 13%. Sequenced material: peripheral blood, taken before any cancer treatment. Receptor source: a female donor over 55 with stage I lung adenocarcinoma.

V and J are TRBV11-2 and TRBJ1-1; D possibly corresponds to TRBD1 (5 bases). V was shortened by 4 bases and J by 1 base, with 13 bases between the two germline ends. The germline gives CDR1 SGHAT, CDR2 FQNNGV. This CDR3 contains 15 residues. Here the CDR3 DNA reads TGTGCCAGCAGCTCGGGACCGAACAAGAACACTGAAGCTTTCTTT. Protein: CASSSGPNKNTEAFF.

This clone was detected only once. This sequence joins TRBV5-6 and TRBJ1-6; TRBD1 might be the D (5 bases). The CDR3 has 14 amino acids. Trimming took off 1 base at V and 9 bases at J, with 11 bases between the two ends. Germline V gene lookup returns CDR1 SGHDT and CDR2 YYEEEE. CDR3 amino acids: CASSLWGLGSPLHF. CDR3 in DNA: TGTGCCAGCAGCTTGTGGGGGTTAGGTTCACCCCTCCACTTT.

V is TRBV9 and J is TRBJ2-3, with TRBD2 matching over 11 bases. The ends lost 3 bases at V and 4 bases at J; junction bases unmatched: 4. This CDR3 spans 15 amino acids. Looked up from germline, CDR1 is SGDLS and CDR2 is YYNGEE. The CDR3 loop is CASSARLAGSDTQYF. The CDR3 nucleotides read TGTGCCAGCAGCGCAAGACTAGCGGGGTCAGATACGCAGTATTTT.

This chain connects TRBV19 to TRBJ1-6; possibly TRBD1 for D (6 bases). Germline lookup yields CDR1 LNHDA and CDR2 SQIVND (reference sequence). The CDR3 has 16 amino acids. The ends were cut back, 5 bases at V and 4 bases at J, with 15 bases in the middle. The CDR3, as DNA: TGTGCCAGTAGTTTTGGGGGGGACACTTATAATTCACCCCTCCACTTT. Translated, it gives CASSFGGDTYNSPLHF. Using reference TRBV19 and TRBJ1-6 for the parts outside the CDR3, the full variable domain is DGGITQSPKYLFRKEGQNVTLSCEQNLNHDAMYWYRQDPGQGLRLIYYSQIVNDFQKGDIAEGYSVSREKKESFPLTVTSAQKNPTAFYLCASSFGGDTYNSPLHFGNGTRLTVT.

The chain links TRBV5-4 to TRBJ2-5; D assignment may be TRBD1 or TRBD2 (5 bases each). Germline V CDR1 and CDR2: SGHNT, YYREEE (reference sequence). Deletions cut 3 bases from V and 5 bases from J, with 14 bases between. CDR3 length: 14 residues. The CDR3, as DNA: TGTGCCAGCAGCTCGGGACGCCGACCTGAGACCCAGTACTTC. Residues: CASSSGRRPETQYF.

The genes are TRBV6-5 and TRBJ1-2; no clear D. The CDR3 contains 15 residues. Deletions cut 6 bases from V and 4 bases from J, with 18 bases between. Germline V gene sequence: CDR1 MNHEY, CDR2 SVGAGI. The CDR3 DNA reads TGTGCCAGCAGGCCCACAGCTACTACTCTCTATGGCTACACCTTC. Protein product: CASRPTATTLYGYTF.